The clone carrying this T cell receptor beta chain was observed a few times. Its antigen is currently unknown. This specimen belongs to a study of neoadjuvant nivolumab and ipilimumab in lung cancer. TCRdb's table, derived via immunoSEQ multiplex PCR, lists solely in-frame clones and lacks some. Among approximately 2,500 clones, approximately 89% were seen once, and the ten largest hold roughly 2.3%. Overall study results and limits: TCR clonality did not significantly correlate with pathologic tumor regression. Resected tumors had greater TCR richness and clonality than uninvolved lung. Only a small number of samples underwent TCR sequencing.

Deletions cut 0 bases from V and 2 bases from J, with 5 bases between. The germline CDR1 and CDR2 sequences are SGHRS and YFSETQ. This CDR3 region has 14 residues. This specimen was tumor tissue, taken before neoadjuvant nivolumab, alone or with ipilimumab. V and J are TRBV5-1 and TRBJ1-4; D is unclear. This clonotype was obtained from an adult with non-small cell lung cancer. CDR3 sequence: CASSLGDTNEKLFF. CDR3 sequence (DNA): TGCGCCAGCAGCTTGGGGGATACTAATGAAAAACTGTTTTTT.